This passage covers 12 T cell receptor beta chains from one sample sequenced in a study of Ad26.COV2.S vaccination and SARS-CoV-2 variants. Specified treatment: around 19 received Ad26.COV2.S at low or high dose, single or two shots; 5 received placebo; per-sample allocation not given. Sampling took place 63 days after the first vaccine or placebo injection. The data were produced by immunoSEQ multiplex PCR, yet TCRdb's version contains in-frame clones alone and is incomplete. The sample comprises 300,000 to 400,000 clones, around 88% of which are singletons, and about 10% rests with the top ten. Source: peripheral blood, taken in a trial of Ad26.COV2.S vaccine versus placebo. The receptor source for this set is a person between 18 and 60 years old who received the Ad26.COV2.S COVID-19 vaccine or a placebo.

This clone was recorded only once. The rearrangement joins TRBV19 to TRBJ2-6; D is ambiguous. CDR1 and CDR2 (germline): LNHDA, SQIVND (reference sequence). The V end lost 10 bases, the J end lost 0 bases, and 16 bases lay between the germline ends. This CDR3 is built from 16 residues. CDR3 amino acids: CATRRGADSGANVLTF. CDR3 in DNA: TGTGCCACCCGTAGAGGAGCCGACTCTGGGGCCAACGTCCTGACTTTC. The entire variable domain, with the rest obtained from reference TRBV19 and TRBJ2-6, is as follows: DGGITQSPKYLFRKEGQNVTLSCEQNLNHDAMYWYRQDPGQGLRLIYYSQIVNDFQKGDIAEGYSVSREKKESFPLTVTSAQKNPTAFYLCATRRGADSGANVLTFGAGSRLTVL.

This clone showed up just once. The chain recombines TRBV28 with TRBJ1-1, with a weak D call TRBD1 (6 bases). V dropped 6 bases and J dropped 8 bases, with 16 bases sitting between them. CDR1 MDHEN and CDR2 SYDVKM come from the germline V gene. The CDR3 has 13 residues. For the CDR3, the DNA is TGTGCCAGCAGATTGACAGGAACCCCCGAAGCTTTCTTT. Translating it yields CASRLTGTPEAFF. Together with reference TRBV28 and TRBJ1-1, the CDR3 gives the full variable domain: DVKVTQSSRYLVKRTGEKVFLECVQDMDHENMFWYRQDPGLGLRLIYFSYDVKMKEKGDIPEGYSVSREKKERFSLILESASTNQTSMYLCASRLTGTPEAFFGQGTRLTVV.

This chain joins TRBV11-1 and TRBJ1-2; D gene uncertain. CDR3 size: 15 residues. Deletions cut 5 bases from V and 7 bases from J, with 20 bases between. In germline, CDR1 is SGHAT, CDR2 FQDESV (reference sequence). CDR3 sequence: CASSLEAPLRGGYTF. CDR3 bases: TGTGCCAGCAGCCTAGAAGCCCCCCTACGCGGTGGCTACACCTTC.

The table lists this clone with a few counts. V is TRBV28 and J is TRBJ2-3, with TRBD2 matching 7 bases. Germline V CDR1 and CDR2: MDHEN, SYDVKM. Germline trimming cut 6 bases from V and 2 bases from J; bases unmatched to any gene: 14. This CDR3 is 17 amino acids long. This CDR3 is CASSNPFGLADTDTQYF. The CDR3 DNA is TGTGCCAGCAGCAACCCGTTCGGGCTAGCGGACACAGATACGCAGTATTTT.

The sample holds one count of this clone. The chain is built from TRBV4-1 and TRBJ1-1, with D unresolved. V lost 5 bases to trimming and J lost 1 base, with 11 bases between them. CDR1 MGHRA and CDR2 YSYEKL come from the germline V gene. There are 14 residues in the CDR3. CDR3 nucleotide sequence: TGCGCCAGCAGCGGACCCCTGAAGAACACTGAAGCTTTCTTT. This encodes CASSGPLKNTEAFF.

The chain recombines TRBV6-4 with TRBJ2-5, with 8 positions matching TRBD1. Trimming cost V 6 bases and J 2 bases; bases outside gene matches: 5. The CDR3 sequence is 14 residues long. In germline, CDR1 is MRHNA, CDR2 SNTAGT. CDR3 sequence (DNA): TGTGCCAGCAGGGTCGACAGGGGACAAGAGACCCAGTACTTC. Protein: CASRVDRGQETQYF.

The rearrangement links TRBV6-2 or TRBV6-3 to TRBJ2-7, with TRBD1 matching over 9 bases. V shed 5 bases, J shed 3 bases, and the junction held 8 bases outside the gene matches. CDR1 and CDR2 (germline): MNHEY, SVGEGT. The CDR3 spans 15 residues. The CDR3 DNA follows: TGTGCCAGCAGTCAAAGGGACAGGGAAGACTACGAGCAGTACTTC. Encoded protein: CASSQRDREDYEQYF.

The count of this clone is one. The chain combines TRBV9 with TRBJ1-6; no definite D call. Trimming pared 1 base from V and 8 bases from J, leaving 10 bases between. Germline CDR1 SGDLS, CDR2 YYNGEE. This CDR3 spans 14 amino acids. The CDR3 sequence is CASSVSERDSPLHF. DNA for the CDR3: TGTGCCAGCAGCGTATCTGAGCGGGATTCACCCCTCCACTTT. The full variable domain, with the rest looked up from reference TRBV9 and TRBJ1-6, is DSGVTQTPKHLITATGQRVTLRCSPRSGDLSVYWYQQSLDQGLQFLIQYYNGEERAKGNILERFSAQQFPDLHSELNLSSLELGDSALYFCASSVSERDSPLHFGNGTRLTVT.

This chain uses TRBV4-3 with TRBJ1-6; D is possibly TRBD1 (5 bases). CDR1 and CDR2 from the germline V gene are LGHNA and YSLEER. The CDR3 is made up of 13 amino acids. Trimming pared 2 bases from V and 6 bases from J, leaving 5 bases between. CDR3 sequence: CASSQQGNSPLHF. DNA of the CDR3: TGCGCCAGCAGCCAACAGGGTAATTCACCCCTCCACTTT.

This clone was found once. The rearrangement links TRBV5-1 to TRBJ1-2; 7 bases line up with TRBD1. This CDR3 comprises 14 residues. Per the germline V gene, CDR1 is SGHRS and CDR2 is YFSETQ. V gave up 3 bases and J gave up 1 base; unmatched junction bases: 3. The CDR3 region has the DNA TGCGCCAGCAGCTACGGACAGGATAACTATGGCTACACCTTC. Translated: CASSYGQDNYGYTF.

The J gene is TRBJ2-1, the V gene TRBV19; 10 positions agree with TRBD2. The V segment lost 5 bases and the J segment 8 bases; nucleotides outside the gene matches: 9. The CDR3 has 15 residues. CDR1 and CDR2 from the germline V gene are LNHDA and SQIVND (reference sequence). CDR3 sequence (DNA): TGTGCCAGTAGTGCAAATCCCGGGACTAGCGATGAGCAGTTCTTC. Its translation: CASSANPGTSDEQFF.

V usage is TRBV18 and J usage is TRBJ2-1, with a weak D call TRBD2 (5 bases). Germline assignment: CDR1 KGHSH and CDR2 LQKENI. The CDR3 covers 16 residues. V lost 3 bases to trimming and J lost 0 bases, with 12 bases between them. The CDR3 spells CASSPAADFSYNEQFF. The CDR3 DNA reads as TGTGCCAGCTCACCCGCCGCGGACTTCTCCTACAATGAGCAGTTCTTC.